These T cell receptor beta chains were read from a single sample in a study of blood T cells in healthy people across ages. TCRdb ran MiXCR on the 5' RACE reads and lists one entry per CDR3 protein. Of 1.5 million to 2 million distinct CDR3 sequences in the sample, 28% are singletons; the top ten hold about 7.7%. Source material: blood. Source of these receptors: a woman under 40 in good health. The CDR3 runs from the conserved cysteine through the conserved F or W. D genes are given only for firm matches. Some rows mark clone size as missing; the rest say once, few, many or name a class of expanded clone.

D	V	size	J	CDR3	DNA
TRBD2	TRBV7-3	.	TRBJ2-7	CASSSLSRLAGYEQYF	TGTGCCAGCAGCTCCCTATCCCGGCTAGCGGGGTACGAGCAGTACTTC
.	TRBV6-2/TRBV6-3	.	TRBJ2-1	CASSREIGEQFF	TGTGCCAGCAGCCGGGAGATAGGGGAGCAGTTCTTC
.	TRBV7-6	.	TRBJ2-7	CASSLEFGTGAYEQYF	TGTGCCAGCAGCTTAGAATTCGGAACCGGGGCCTACGAGCAGTACTTC
.	TRBV20-1	.	TRBJ1-1	CGASATGGGTEAFF	TGCGGTGCCTCGGCGACAGGCGGGGGGACTGAAGCTTTCTTT
TRBD2	TRBV12-3/TRBV12-4	many	TRBJ2-7	CASSPLGSGRYEQYF	TGTGCCAGCAGCCCGTTGGGTAGCGGGAGGTACGAGCAGTACTTC
TRBD2	TRBV5-8	.	TRBJ2-5	CASSLGLAGPEETQYF	TGTGCCAGCAGCTTGGGACTAGCGGGACCTGAGGAGACCCAGTACTTC
TRBD2	TRBV3-1	.	TRBJ2-7	CPSSPGAGSYEQYF	TGTCCCAGCAGCCCGGGAGCGGGGTCCTACGAGCAGTACTTC
TRBD2	TRBV5-6	.	TRBJ2-2	CASSLVPQRGAVRLFF	TGTGCCAGCAGTTTGGTCCCGCAGCGGGGGGCCGTGCGGCTGTTTTTT
.	TRBV20-1	.	TRBJ2-1	CSGRTLSYNEQFF	TGCAGTGGGAGGACTCTTTCCTACAATGAGCAGTTCTTC
.	TRBV10-3	.	TRBJ2-3	CAIKGSPGLDTQYF	TGTGCCATCAAAGGTTCCCCCGGGTTAGATACGCAGTATTTT
TRBD2	TRBV7-2	many	TRBJ2-1	CASSPGGTSGRNEQFF	TGTGCCAGCAGCCCTGGGGGGACTAGCGGGAGAAATGAGCAGTTCTTC
.	TRBV4-2	many	TRBJ2-1	CASSQVLGATYNEQFF	TGTGCCAGCAGCCAAGTATTAGGGGCCACCTACAATGAGCAGTTCTTC
.	TRBV6-2/TRBV6-3	.	TRBJ2-7	CASSTGDVTTYEQYF	TGTGCCAGCAGCACCGGGGACGTTACCACCTACGAGCAGTACTTC
TRBD2	TRBV28	.	TRBJ2-7	CASSSPLGTSGRAYEQYF	TGTGCCAGCAGTAGCCCCCTGGGAACTAGCGGGAGGGCCTACGAGCAGTACTTC